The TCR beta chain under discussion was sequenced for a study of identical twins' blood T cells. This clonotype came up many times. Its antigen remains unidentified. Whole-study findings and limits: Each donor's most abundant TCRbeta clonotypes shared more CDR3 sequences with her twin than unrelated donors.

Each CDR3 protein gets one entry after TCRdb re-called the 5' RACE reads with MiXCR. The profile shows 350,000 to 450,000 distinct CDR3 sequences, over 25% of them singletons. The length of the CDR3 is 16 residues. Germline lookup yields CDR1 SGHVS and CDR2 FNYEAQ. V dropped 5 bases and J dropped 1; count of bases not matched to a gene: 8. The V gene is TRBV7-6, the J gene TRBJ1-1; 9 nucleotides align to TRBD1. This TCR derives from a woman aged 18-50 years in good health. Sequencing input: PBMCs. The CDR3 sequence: CASSAYRDRANTEAFF. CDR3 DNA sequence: TGTGCCAGCAGCGCATACCGGGACAGGGCGAACACTGAAGCTTTCTTT.